The 15 T cell receptor beta chains given below trace back to one sample, sequenced in a study of Tregs in tolerant kidney transplant recipients. The assay was immunoSEQ multiplex PCR, and TCRdb's table has in-frame clones only and misses some. The table has roughly 66,000 clones, roughly 90% seen once. Sample: CD8+ T cells from blood, taken before the transplant. These receptors originate from a human donor who received a combined kidney and bone marrow transplant.

The rearrangement links TRBV7-2 to TRBJ2-7, with D hard to call. Trimming stripped 1 base from V and 3 bases from J, with 10 bases between. Germline V gene sequence: CDR1 SGHTA, CDR2 FQGNSA. CDR3 size: 14 residues. The CDR3 region is CASSLVGRNYEQYF. CDR3 coding DNA: TGTGCCAGCAGCTTAGTCGGCAGGAACTACGAGCAGTACTTC.

This chain joins TRBV7-3 and TRBJ2-1; 13 bases match TRBD2. This CDR3 region has 16 residues. V was clipped by 5 bases and J by 7 bases; unmatched bases: 8. The germline V gene has CDR1 SGHTA and CDR2 FQGTGA. The CDR3 sequence: CASSKLAGGPRNEQFF. The CDR3 region has the DNA TGTGCCAGCAGCAAACTAGCGGGGGGGCCCCGGAATGAGCAGTTCTTC.

This chain connects TRBV13 to TRBJ2-7; D unresolved. Germline V gives CDR1 PRHDT, CDR2 FYEKMQ (reference sequence). CDR3 size: 13 residues. The V and J ends lost 2 bases and 5 bases respectively, with 10 bases between them. CDR3 loop: CASSLRLVNEQYF. In DNA form, the CDR3 reads TGTGCCAGCAGCTTAAGACTGGTTAACGAGCAGTACTTC.

This clone was observed a handful of times. The chain recombines TRBV6-6 with TRBJ2-7; TRBD1 matches at 8 bases. This CDR3 is 15 amino acids long. Trimming cost V 2 bases and J 3 bases; bases outside gene matches: 6. CDR1 and CDR2 (germline): MNHNY, SVGAGI (reference sequence). CDR3 sequence: CASSYTRTGNYEQYF. DNA for the CDR3: TGTGCCAGCAGTTACACTCGGACAGGGAACTACGAGCAGTACTTC.

CDR3 DNA sequence: TGTGCCTGGTCGACAGGGGCAAATCTCTATGGCTACACCTTC. Translated, it gives CAWSTGANLYGYTF. The rearrangement links TRBV30 to TRBJ1-2; 8 bases are shared with TRBD1. V was pared by 5 bases and J by 4 bases, with 9 bases of the junction left unmatched. From germline, CDR1 is GTSNPN and CDR2 SVGIG (reference sequence). The CDR3 contains 14 residues.

The V and J genes are TRBV4-1 and TRBJ1-1, with 7 bases lining up with TRBD1. V was clipped by 0 bases and J by 2 bases; unmatched bases: 6. The CDR3 is 16 amino acids. CDR1 is MGHRA and CDR2 is YSYEKL in the germline V gene. CDR3 sequence (DNA): TGCGCCAGCAGCCAAGATCCCCAGGGGGTAAACACTGAAGCTTTCTTT. This gives the protein CASSQDPQGVNTEAFF.

V usage is TRBV7-9 and J usage is TRBJ1-4, with TRBD1 identical over 9 bases. This CDR3 comprises 17 residues. Germline V gene sequence: CDR1 SEHNR, CDR2 FQNEAQ (reference sequence). The trim removed 5 bases at V and 1 base at J, leaving 8 bases unmatched. The CDR3 DNA sequence: TGTGCCAGCAGCCCGTCCCGGGACAGGGAAACTAATGAAAAACTGTTTTTT. Its protein is CASSPSRDRETNEKLFF.

V is TRBV19 and J is TRBJ1-1; D remains unclear. This CDR3 is 14 amino acids long. The germline gives CDR1 LNHDA, CDR2 SQIVND (reference sequence). The germline V and J ends were trimmed by 6 bases and 4 bases, with 15 bases remaining between them. The CDR3 nucleotides read TGTGCCAGTAGAAAAGGCGAGGATGGCACTGAAGCTTTCTTT. This codes for CASRKGEDGTEAFF.

CDR3 loop: CASSDSTGRADTQYF. The CDR3 DNA follows: TGTGCCAGCAGTGACTCCACGGGCAGGGCAGATACGCAGTATTTT. J is TRBJ2-3 and V is TRBV6-4; D is perhaps TRBD1 (5 bases). CDR3 size: 15 residues. With 0 bases removed from V and 4 bases from J, the gap between germline ends came to 11 bases. Germline loops: CDR1 MRHNA, CDR2 SNTAGT.

The V call is TRBV7-9, the J call TRBJ2-6; unclear D gene. Germline CDR1 SEHNR, CDR2 FQNEAQ (reference sequence). The CDR3 has 18 amino acids. V lost 1 base and J lost 0, with 13 bases in between. CDR3 sequence (DNA): TGTGCCAGCAGCTTAGTAGGAACAGTCTTCTCTGGGGCCAACGTCCTGACTTTC. It specifies CASSLVGTVFSGANVLTF. The complete variable domain, with remaining parts taken from reference TRBV7-9 and TRBJ2-6, reads DTGVSQNPRHKITKRGQNVTFRCDPISEHNRLYWYRQTLGQGPEFLTYFQNEAQLEKSRLLSDRFSAERPKGSFSTLEIQRTEQGDSAMYLCASSLVGTVFSGANVLTFGAGSRLTVL.

The chain carries TRBV2 and TRBJ2-3; TRBD2 is a possible D gene (6 bases). This CDR3 is built from 14 residues. CDR1 is SNHLY, CDR2 FYNNEI, per germline. Trimming left V 4 bases short and J 1 base short, with 9 bases between. The CDR3 coding sequence is TGTGCCAGCAGTGCGGGGGTAGGCACAGATACGCAGTATTTT. Protein product: CASSAGVGTDTQYF.

The chain uses TRBV7-8 and TRBJ2-1; D is possibly TRBD1 (6 bases). V was shortened by 5 bases and J by 9 bases, with 11 bases between the two germline ends. Germline assignment: CDR1 SGHVS and CDR2 FQNEAQ. This CDR3 contains 12 residues. Here the CDR3 DNA reads TGTGCCAGCAGCCTCGACAGGTCTGAGCAGTTCTTC. Translated, it gives CASSLDRSEQFF. The full variable domain, with the rest looked up from reference TRBV7-8 and TRBJ2-1, is GAGVSQSPRYKVAKRGQDVALRCDPISGHVSLFWYQQALGQGPEFLTYFQNEAQLDKSGLPSDRFFAERPEGSVSTLKIQRTQQEDSAVYLCASSLDRSEQFFGPGTRLTVL.

This clone has only one observation. This chain joins TRBV4-2 and TRBJ2-7, with 8 nucleotides matching TRBD2. This CDR3 has 15 residues. V was clipped by 3 bases and J by 5 bases; unmatched bases: 9. Per germline, CDR1 LGHNA and CDR2 YNFKEQ. The chain's CDR3 is CASSQPGLGPHEQYF. The CDR3 DNA sequence: TGTGCCAGCAGCCAGCCGGGACTAGGTCCTCACGAGCAGTACTTC.

The rearrangement links TRBV9 to TRBJ1-2; TRBD1 is a possible D gene (5 bases). V was shortened by 0 bases and J by 4 bases, with 7 bases between the two germline ends. Germline CDR1 reads SGDLS; CDR2 reads YYNGEE. CDR3 length: 13 residues. The CDR3 here is CASSVVTGYGYTF. The CDR3 DNA follows: TGTGCCAGCAGCGTAGTTACAGGCTATGGCTACACCTTC.

The gene calls are TRBV13 and TRBJ2-3; TRBD2 matches at 7 bases. V lost 5 bases to trimming and J lost 1 base; unmatched junction nucleotides: 6. This CDR3 has 15 residues. Germline V gene data show CDR1 as PRHDT and CDR2 as FYEKMQ (reference sequence). The CDR3 coding sequence is TGTGCCAGCAGCCAAAATCTAGCGGGCACAGATACGCAGTATTTT. This encodes CASSQNLAGTDTQYF. Full variable domain (remainder filled in from reference TRBV13 and TRBJ2-3): AAGVIQSPRHLIKEKRETATLKCYPIPRHDTVYWYQQGPGQDPQFLISFYEKMQSDKGSIPDRFSAQQFSDYHSELNMSSLELGDSALYFCASSQNLAGTDTQYFGPGTRLTVL.